The text below deals with one T cell receptor beta chain. Its antigen is as yet unknown. The same CDR3 arises from other DNA sequences in this sample as well. This specimen comes from a study of cytomegalovirus exposure and HLA in healthy donors. Study-level results: A subsequent analysis found that TCR clusters from the first cohort also tended to co-occur in the 120 or so validation repertoires, with about 95% of cluster scores above 0.

The protocol was immunoSEQ multiplex PCR, while the TCRdb copy is restricted to in-frame clones and leaves out a portion. This table has fewer than 100,000 clones, nearly 95% appearing once. Germline values: CDR1 MNHEY, CDR2 SVGAGI. The V and J ends lost 4 bases and 0 bases respectively, with 10 bases between them. This CDR3 comprises 14 residues. The chain uses TRBV6-5 and TRBJ2-7; D remains ambiguous. The receptor was derived from a woman in her late teens or twenties in good health and CMV-seronegative. What was sequenced was PBMCs. The CDR3 coding sequence is TGTGCCAGCAGTTCCCCGCGTAACTCCTACGAGCAGTACTTC. It translates to CASSSPRNSYEQYF.